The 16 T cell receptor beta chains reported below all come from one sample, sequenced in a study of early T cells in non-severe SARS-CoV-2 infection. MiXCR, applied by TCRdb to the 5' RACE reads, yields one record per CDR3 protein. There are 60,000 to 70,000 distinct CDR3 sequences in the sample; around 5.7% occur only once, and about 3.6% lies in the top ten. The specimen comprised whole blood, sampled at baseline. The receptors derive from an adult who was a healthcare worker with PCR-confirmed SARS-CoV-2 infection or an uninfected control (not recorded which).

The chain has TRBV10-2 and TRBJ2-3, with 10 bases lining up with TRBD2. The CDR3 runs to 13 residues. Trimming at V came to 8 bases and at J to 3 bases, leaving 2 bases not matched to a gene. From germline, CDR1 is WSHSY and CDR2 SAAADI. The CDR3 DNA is TGCGCCAGCCTAGCGGGAGTGACAGATACGCAGTATTTT. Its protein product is CASLAGVTDTQYF.

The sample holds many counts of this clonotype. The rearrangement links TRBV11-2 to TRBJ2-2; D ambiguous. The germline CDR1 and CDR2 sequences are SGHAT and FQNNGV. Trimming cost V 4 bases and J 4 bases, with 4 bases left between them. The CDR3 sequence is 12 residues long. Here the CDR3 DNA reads TGTGCCAGCAGCTACAGCACCGGGGAGCTGTTTTTT. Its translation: CASSYSTGELFF.

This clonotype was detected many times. The CDR3 coding sequence is TGTGCCAGCAGCCCTCAGGGGGGAGGGACTGAAGCTTTCTTT. Its protein is CASSPQGGGTEAFF. V usage is TRBV7-6 and J usage is TRBJ1-1; TRBD1 aligns across 7 bases. Unmatched junction bases numbered 8, after V lost 5 bases and J lost 5 bases. The CDR3 is 14 amino acids. Germline V gene lookup returns CDR1 SGHVS and CDR2 FNYEAQ.

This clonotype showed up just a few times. The chain's CDR3 is CASSPDRGGYGYTF. CDR3 bases: TGTGCCAGCAGTCCAGACAGGGGTGGCTATGGCTACACCTTC. The chain links TRBV2 to TRBJ1-2, with TRBD1 matching 8 bases. J lost 4 bases, V lost 5 bases, and 6 bases had no gene match. From germline, CDR1 is SNHLY and CDR2 FYNNEI. This CDR3 spans 14 amino acids.

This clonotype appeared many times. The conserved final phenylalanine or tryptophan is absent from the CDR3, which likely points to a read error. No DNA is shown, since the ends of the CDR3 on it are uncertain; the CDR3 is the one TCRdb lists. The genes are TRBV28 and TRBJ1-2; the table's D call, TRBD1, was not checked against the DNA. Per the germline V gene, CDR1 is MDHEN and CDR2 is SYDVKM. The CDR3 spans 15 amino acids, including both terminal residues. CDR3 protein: CASSLWGQSPKGLDH.

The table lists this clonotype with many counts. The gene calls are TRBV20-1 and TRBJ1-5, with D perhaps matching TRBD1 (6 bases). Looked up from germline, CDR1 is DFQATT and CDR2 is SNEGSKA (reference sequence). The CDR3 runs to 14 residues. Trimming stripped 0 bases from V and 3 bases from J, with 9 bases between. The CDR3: CSARDRTDNQPQHF. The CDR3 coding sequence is TGCAGTGCTAGAGATAGGACAGACAATCAGCCCCAGCATTTT.

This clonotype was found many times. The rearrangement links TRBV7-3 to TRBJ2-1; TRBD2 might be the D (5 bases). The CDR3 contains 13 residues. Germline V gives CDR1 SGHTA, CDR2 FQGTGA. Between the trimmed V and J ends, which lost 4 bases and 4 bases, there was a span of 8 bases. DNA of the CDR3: TGTGCCAGCAGCTCCGGGAATTACAATGAGCAGTTCTTC. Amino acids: CASSSGNYNEQFF.

CDR3 region: CSVEMDQETQYF. DNA for the CDR3: TGCAGCGTTGAAATGGACCAAGAGACCCAGTACTTC. The V gene is TRBV29-1, the J gene TRBJ2-5; no clear D gene. The CDR3 spans 12 residues. V was shortened by 2 bases and J by 0 bases, with 4 bases between the two germline ends. Germline CDR1 SQVTM, CDR2 ANQGSEA. The complete variable domain, with remaining parts taken from reference TRBV29-1 and TRBJ2-5, reads SAVISQKPSRDICQRGTSLTIQCQVDSQVTMMFWYRQQPGQSLTLIATANQGSEATYESGFVIDKFPISRPNLTFSTLTVSNMSPEDSSIYLCSVEMDQETQYFGPGTRLLVL.

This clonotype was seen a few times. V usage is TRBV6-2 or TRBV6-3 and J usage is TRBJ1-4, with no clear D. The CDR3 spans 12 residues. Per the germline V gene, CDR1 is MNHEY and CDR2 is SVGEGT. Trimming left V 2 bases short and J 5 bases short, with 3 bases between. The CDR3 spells CASSYTNEKLFF. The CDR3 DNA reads TGTGCCAGCAGTTACACGAATGAAAAACTGTTTTTT.

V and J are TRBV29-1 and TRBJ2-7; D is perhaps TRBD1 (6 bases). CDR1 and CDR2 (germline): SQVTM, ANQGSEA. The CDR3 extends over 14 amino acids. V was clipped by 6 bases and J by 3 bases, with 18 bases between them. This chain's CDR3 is CSVSNRVGGYEQYF. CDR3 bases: TGCAGCGTCTCCAACAGGGTCGGAGGCTACGAGCAGTACTTC.

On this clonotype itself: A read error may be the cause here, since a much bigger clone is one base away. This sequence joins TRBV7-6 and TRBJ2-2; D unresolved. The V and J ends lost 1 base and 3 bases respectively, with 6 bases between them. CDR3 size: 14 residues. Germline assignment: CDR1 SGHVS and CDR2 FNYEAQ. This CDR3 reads CASSLDPYTGELFF. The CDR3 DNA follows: TGTGCCAGCAGCTTAGATCCGTACACCGGGGAGCTGTTTTTT.

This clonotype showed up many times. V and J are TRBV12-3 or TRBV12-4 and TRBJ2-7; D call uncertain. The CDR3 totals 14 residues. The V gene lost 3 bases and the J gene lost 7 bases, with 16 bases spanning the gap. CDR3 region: CASSFVAATREQYF. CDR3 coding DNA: TGTGCCAGCAGTTTTGTTGCGGCGACGAGGGAGCAGTACTTC.

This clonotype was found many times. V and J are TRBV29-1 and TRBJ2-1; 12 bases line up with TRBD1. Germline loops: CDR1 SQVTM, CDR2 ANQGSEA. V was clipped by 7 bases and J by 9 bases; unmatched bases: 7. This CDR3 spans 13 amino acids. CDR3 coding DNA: TGCAGCGCTATGGGACAGGGGGCTGGTGAGCAGTTCTTC. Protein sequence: CSAMGQGAGEQFF.

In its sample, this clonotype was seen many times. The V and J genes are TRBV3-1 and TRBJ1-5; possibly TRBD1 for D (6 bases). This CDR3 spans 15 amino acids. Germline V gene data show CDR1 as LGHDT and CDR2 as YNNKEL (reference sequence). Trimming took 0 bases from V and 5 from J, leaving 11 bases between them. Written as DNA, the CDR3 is TGTGCCAGCAGCCAAGATTCGACAGGCCATCAGCCCCAGCATTTT. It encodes CASSQDSTGHQPQHF.

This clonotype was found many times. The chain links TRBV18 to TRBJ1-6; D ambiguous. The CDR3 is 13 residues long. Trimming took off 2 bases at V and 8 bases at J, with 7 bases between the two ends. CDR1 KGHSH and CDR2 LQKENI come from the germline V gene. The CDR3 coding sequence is TGTGCCAGCTCACCAATTGAAGATTCACCCCTCCACTTT. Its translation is CASSPIEDSPLHF.

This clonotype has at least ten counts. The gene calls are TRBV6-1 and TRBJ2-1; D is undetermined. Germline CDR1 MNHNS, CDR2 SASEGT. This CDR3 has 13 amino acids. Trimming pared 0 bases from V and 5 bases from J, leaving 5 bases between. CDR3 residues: CASSEAGHNEQFF. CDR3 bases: TGTGCCAGCAGTGAAGCAGGGCACAATGAGCAGTTCTTC.